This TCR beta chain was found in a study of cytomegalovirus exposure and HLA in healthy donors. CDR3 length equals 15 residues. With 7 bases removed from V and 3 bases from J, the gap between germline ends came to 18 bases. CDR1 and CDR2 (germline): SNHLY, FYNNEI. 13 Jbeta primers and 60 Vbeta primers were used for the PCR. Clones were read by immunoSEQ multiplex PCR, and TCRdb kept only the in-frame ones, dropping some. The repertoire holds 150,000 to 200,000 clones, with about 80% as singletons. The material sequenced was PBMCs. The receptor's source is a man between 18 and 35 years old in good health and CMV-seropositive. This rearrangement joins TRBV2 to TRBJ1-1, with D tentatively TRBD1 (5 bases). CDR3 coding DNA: TGTGCCAGCACCAAGGGGCTCTCCGAGGACACTGAAGCTTTCTTT. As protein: CASTKGLSEDTEAFF.